The clone carrying this T cell receptor (beta chain) was picked up a small number of times. Antigen: not known. These data belong to a study of naive and memory T cell subsets. Findings and caveats of the study: Clonotypes here are unpaired alpha or beta chain sequences. Especially in CD8 cells, naive repertoires contained a few larger clonotypes, possibly CD45RA-re-expressing memory cells.

V lost 5 bases and J 2 bases, leaving 19 bases between the germline ends. The CDR3 is 16 residues long. Germline lookup yields CDR1 MNHNY and CDR2 SVGAGI (reference sequence). Separate alpha and beta amplification began at the second PCR step. Cells stained for CD3, CD4, CD8, CD45RA and CD27 were sorted into four subsets. An equimolar mix of two oligonucleotides served as the beta constant-region primer for TRBC1 and TRBC2. Nested alpha and beta constant-region primers with the SP2 primer drove four PCR rounds on ligated cDNA. MiXCR was run by TCRdb on the UMI-ligation and nested PCR reads, yielding one entry per CDR3 protein. The data contain 98,000 or so distinct CDR3 sequences, 11% of them seen just once; the ten biggest clones take up more than 0.11%.

The chain links TRBV6-6 to TRBJ2-7; perhaps TRBD1 as D (5 bases). The source material was naive CD4+ T cells from blood. The TCR was taken from a human donor in good health. This CDR3 reads CASSPQTLTDTYEQYF. CDR3 DNA sequence: TGTGCCAGCAGTCCCCAAACCTTGACGGACACCTACGAGCAGTACTTC.